The 30 T cell receptor beta chains below all came from one sample that was sequenced in a study of T cell changes during pregnancy in multiple sclerosis. The protocol was immunoSEQ multiplex PCR, while the TCRdb copy is restricted to in-frame clones and leaves out a portion. The profile shows about 55,000 clones, roughly 93% of them singletons. The input for sequencing was CD8+ T cells from peripheral blood mononuclear cells, taken in the second trimester of pregnancy. The receptors originated from a female donor with multiple sclerosis, enrolled in a pregnancy study.

The gene calls are TRBV6-7 and TRBJ2-5; a possible D gene is TRBD2 (6 bases). TRBV6-7 is an ORF; its function is uncertain. With 4 bases removed from V and 4 bases from J, the gap between germline ends came to 16 bases. There are 15 residues in the CDR3. CDR3 protein: CASSSFELGGETQYF. Here the CDR3 DNA reads TGTGCCAGCAGTTCTTTCGAGTTGGGAGGAGAGACCCAGTACTTC.

The CDR3 sequence is CASSVDWEPTGANVLTF. CDR3 in DNA: TGTGCCAGCAGCGTAGATTGGGAGCCAACTGGGGCCAACGTCCTGACTTTC. The gene calls are TRBV9 and TRBJ2-6; possibly TRBD2 for D (5 bases). Between the trimmed V and J ends, which lost 0 bases and 2 bases, there was a span of 12 bases. In germline, CDR1 is SGDLS, CDR2 YYNGEE. The CDR3 covers 17 residues.

The chain links TRBV11-3 to TRBJ2-7, with D possibly matching TRBD2 (5 bases). Deletions cut 11 bases from V and 1 base from J, with 18 bases between. This CDR3 comprises 14 residues. Germline-derived CDR1 and CDR2 are SGHNT and YENEEA. The CDR3 DNA follows: TGTGCCGGATCTCTGGCGGGTAAGTCCTACGAGCAGTACTTC. It translates to CAGSLAGKSYEQYF.

The rearrangement joins TRBV7-6 to TRBJ1-3; perhaps TRBD1 as D (5 bases). Germline CDR1 reads SGHVS; CDR2 reads FNYEAQ. The ends were cut back, 5 bases at V and 0 bases at J, with 20 bases in the middle. The CDR3 loop spans 18 amino acids. CDR3 nucleotides: TGTGCCAGCAGCCTCAGGGCGTCCACTGTCAGCTCTGGAAACACCATATATTTT. Its translation is CASSLRASTVSSGNTIYF. The whole variable domain, remainder taken from reference TRBV7-6 and TRBJ1-3, is GAGVSQSPRYKVTKRGQDVALRCDPISGHVSLYWYRQALGQGPEFLTYFNYEAQQDKSGLPNDRFSAERPEGSISTLTIQRTEQRDSAMYRCASSLRASTVSSGNTIYFGEGSWLTVV.

The V call is TRBV5-1, the J call TRBJ1-1, with TRBD1 as a possible D gene (6 bases). CDR3 length: 14 amino acids. The germline V gene has CDR1 SGHRS and CDR2 YFSETQ. Trimming stripped 3 bases from V and 7 bases from J, with 16 bases between. The CDR3 DNA sequence: TGCGCCAGCAGCTGGACAGCAGACAACGTTGAAGCTTTCTTT. Protein sequence: CASSWTADNVEAFF.

The V gene is TRBV25-1, the J gene TRBJ2-1; 10 bases agree with TRBD2. This CDR3 region has 16 residues. Germline loops: CDR1 MGHDK, CDR2 SYGVNS. Trimming took 2 bases from V and 4 from J; bases not matched to a gene: 5. The CDR3 loop reads CASSEVAGGVYNEQFF. The CDR3 nucleotides read TGTGCCAGCAGTGAAGTAGCGGGAGGTGTATACAATGAGCAGTTCTTC.

The chain joins TRBV18 to TRBJ2-2; D is perhaps TRBD2 (6 bases). Trimming cost V 3 bases and J 0 bases, with 11 bases left between them. Germline loops: CDR1 KGHSH, CDR2 LQKENI. The length of the CDR3 is 16 residues. CDR3 sequence (DNA): TGTGCCAGCTCACCGCCGGAGGGTCCGAACACCGGGGAGCTGTTTTTT. Protein: CASSPPEGPNTGELFF. Supplemented by reference TRBV18 and TRBJ2-2, the full variable domain reads NAGVMQNPRHLVRRRGQEARLRCSPMKGHSHVYWYRQLPEEGLKFMVYLQKENIIDESGMPKERFSAEFPKEGPSILRIQQVVRGDSAAYFCASSPPEGPNTGELFFGEGSRLTVL.

This clone was picked up one time. The rearrangement uses TRBV27 and TRBJ2-3, with D possibly matching TRBD2 (5 bases). CDR3 length: 17 amino acids. Deletions cut 3 bases from V and 2 bases from J, with 18 bases between. Germline V gives CDR1 MNHEY, CDR2 SMNVEV (reference sequence). The CDR3: CASSFARGSSFTDTQYF. CDR3 nucleotide sequence: TGTGCCAGCAGTTTTGCCCGGGGATCCTCTTTCACAGATACGCAGTATTTT.

This clone appeared a single time. V gene TRBV21-1 combines with J gene TRBJ1-5; the table gives TRBD1 as D, unverified against the DNA. TRBV21-1 is a pseudogene segment. There are 16 residues in the CDR3. The DNA of the CDR3 is TGTGCCAGCAGCAAGGGGGCTCGACGGTTAAATCAGCCCCAGCATTTT. Translated: CASSKGARRLNQPQHF.

The V and J genes are TRBV6-6 and TRBJ2-2, with 9 bases fitting TRBD1. Germline V gene data show CDR1 as MNHNY and CDR2 as SVGAGI (reference sequence). The CDR3 sequence is 16 residues long. J lost 1 base, V lost 5 bases, and 5 bases had no gene match. CDR3 loop: CASSGGQGWNTGELFF. The CDR3 nucleotides are TGTGCCAGCAGTGGCGGACAGGGGTGGAACACCGGGGAGCTGTTTTTT.

This clone was detected only once. For the CDR3, the DNA is TGTGCCAGCAGCTTTGAGCGGGGGGATGAGCAGTTCTTC. Residues: CASSFERGDEQFF. The chain is built from TRBV11-2 and TRBJ2-1, with 9 bases identical to TRBD2. The trim removed 3 bases at V and 8 bases at J, leaving 2 bases unmatched. Germline assignment: CDR1 SGHAT and CDR2 FQNNGV. This CDR3 has 13 amino acids.

The chain combines TRBV29-1 with TRBJ2-3; tentatively, D is TRBD2 (6 bases). Germline CDR1 and CDR2: SQVTM and ANQGSEA. This CDR3 spans 14 amino acids. V gave up 5 bases and J gave up 0 bases, with 12 bases separating them. The CDR3 reads CSVLSGTSTDTQYF. The CDR3 DNA is TGCAGCGTTTTATCCGGGACTAGCACAGATACGCAGTATTTT.

The rearrangement joins TRBV13 to TRBJ2-7; TRBD1 matches 9 bases. With V trimmed by 5 bases and J by 4 bases, 6 bases remained unmatched. CDR1 PRHDT and CDR2 FYEKMQ come from the germline V gene (reference sequence). There are 14 residues in the CDR3. The CDR3 reads CASSRDRDSYEQYF. CDR3 DNA: TGTGCCAGCAGCCGGGACAGGGATTCATACGAGCAGTACTTC.

The V call is TRBV2, the J call TRBJ1-2; TRBD1 matches 8 bases. Germline V gene data show CDR1 as SNHLY and CDR2 as FYNNEI. J gave up 4 bases and V 7 bases, and 11 bases lay outside the gene matches. This CDR3 spans 15 amino acids. The CDR3 reads CASKQGADRIYGYTF. The CDR3 nucleotides read TGTGCCAGCAAGCAGGGGGCGGACCGGATCTATGGCTACACCTTC.

The chain employs TRBV4-2 and TRBJ2-7; 9 bases are a match to TRBD2. The germline V gene encodes CDR1 LGHNA and CDR2 YNFKEQ. After removal of 0 bases from V and 3 bases from J, the junction contained 6 bases not matched to a gene. This CDR3 is 16 amino acids long. The CDR3 reads CASSQEQGRGGYEQYF. Here the CDR3 DNA reads TGTGCCAGCAGCCAAGAGCAAGGGCGGGGGGGCTACGAGCAGTACTTC.

CDR3 DNA sequence: TGTGCCAGCAGCTTGGTTTTGGGGGCGGGGGGATTCAATGAGCAGTTCTTC. As protein: CASSLVLGAGGFNEQFF. This chain links TRBV5-8 with TRBJ2-1, with TRBD2 identical over 8 bases. The CDR3 is 17 residues long. Germline V gene data show CDR1 as SGHTS and CDR2 as YDEGEE. The trim removed 0 bases at V and 6 bases at J, leaving 11 bases unmatched.

This chain uses TRBV6-4 with TRBJ2-7, with a tentative D call TRBD1 (6 bases). Germline V gene sequence: CDR1 MRHNA, CDR2 SNTAGT. The CDR3 is made up of 14 amino acids. V lost 6 bases to trimming and J lost 3 bases, with 15 bases between them. This chain's CDR3 is CASRIPDSLYEQYF. The CDR3 nucleotides read TGTGCCAGCAGGATCCCGGACAGCCTCTACGAGCAGTACTTC.

V usage is TRBV30 and J usage is TRBJ2-3; the match to TRBD2 covers 11 bases. The V gene's germline CDR1 is GTSNPN and CDR2 SVGIG (reference sequence). The CDR3 sequence is 16 residues long. V trimming: 1 base; J trimming: 4 bases; junction bases outside the gene matches: 7. This CDR3 is CAWSDFRGLAADTQYF. The CDR3 nucleotides read TGTGCCTGGAGTGACTTCAGGGGACTAGCGGCAGATACGCAGTATTTT.

This clone was detected only once. The rearrangement links TRBV7-9 to TRBJ1-1; 7 bases are shared with TRBD1. V lost 1 base and J lost 1; bases outside the gene matches: 3. This CDR3 is 15 amino acids long. CDR1 is SEHNR, CDR2 FQNEAQ, per germline (reference sequence). The CDR3, as DNA: TGTGCCAGCAGCTTAGTATCAGGGGGGAACACTGAAGCTTTCTTT. Translating gives CASSLVSGGNTEAFF. The entire variable domain, with the rest obtained from reference TRBV7-9 and TRBJ1-1, is as follows: DTGVSQNPRHKITKRGQNVTFRCDPISEHNRLYWYRQTLGQGPEFLTYFQNEAQLEKSRLLSDRFSAERPKGSFSTLEIQRTEQGDSAMYLCASSLVSGGNTEAFFGQGTRLTVV.

V and J are TRBV7-9 and TRBJ1-5; TRBD1 aligns across 9 bases. The CDR3 is made up of 16 amino acids. CDR1 and CDR2 (germline): SEHNR, FQNEAQ (reference sequence). V gave up 4 bases and J gave up 3 bases; unmatched junction bases: 7. Here the CDR3 DNA reads TGTGCCAGCAGCTCTCAGGGACAGGGTTACAATCAGCCCCAGCATTTT. Amino acids: CASSSQGQGYNQPQHF. The full variable domain, completed using reference TRBV7-9 and TRBJ1-5, is DTGVSQNPRHKITKRGQNVTFRCDPISEHNRLYWYRQTLGQGPEFLTYFQNEAQLEKSRLLSDRFSAERPKGSFSTLEIQRTEQGDSAMYLCASSSQGQGYNQPQHFGDGTRLSIL.

V and J are TRBV9 and TRBJ1-1; 8 bases line up with TRBD1. V lost 3 bases to trimming and J lost 9 bases; unmatched junction nucleotides: 4. Looked up from germline, CDR1 is SGDLS and CDR2 is YYNGEE. The CDR3 loop spans 12 amino acids. The CDR3 reads CASSAGQGKAFF. CDR3 bases: TGTGCCAGCAGCGCCGGACAGGGCAAAGCTTTCTTT.

The chain links TRBV5-1 to TRBJ1-1; possibly TRBD1 for D (6 bases). Trimming left V 4 bases short and J 1 base short, with 14 bases between. The CDR3 is 15 residues long. CDR1 is SGHRS and CDR2 is YFSETQ in the germline V gene. The CDR3 region is CASSLTGTPNTEAFF. The DNA of the CDR3 is TGCGCCAGCAGCCTTACCGGGACACCGAACACTGAAGCTTTCTTT.

The V gene is TRBV28, the J gene TRBJ1-2; TRBD1 is a possible D gene (6 bases). In germline, CDR1 is MDHEN, CDR2 SYDVKM. The CDR3 is made up of 19 amino acids. Trimming pared 4 bases from V and 5 bases from J, leaving 29 bases between. CDR3 sequence (DNA): TGTGCCAGCAGTTCCTTAGGGGGGGTAGGGACCTTTGCGATTTATGGCTACACCTTC. As protein: CASSSLGGVGTFAIYGYTF.

The chain employs TRBV7-9 and TRBJ2-3; 8 nucleotides agree with TRBD2. Per the germline V gene, CDR1 is SEHNR and CDR2 is FQNEAQ (reference sequence). After removal of 4 bases from V and 4 bases from J, the junction contained 4 bases not matched to a gene. This CDR3 contains 14 residues. The CDR3 DNA is TGTGCCAGCAGCTCCAGCGGGAGAGCAGATACGCAGTATTTT. Residues: CASSSSGRADTQYF.

In DNA form, the CDR3 reads TGCGCCAGCAGTTCTAGCTCCTACGAGCAGTACTTC. It translates to CASSSSSYEQYF. This rearrangement joins TRBV5-1 to TRBJ2-7; D ambiguous. CDR1 is SGHRS, CDR2 YFSETQ, per germline. There are 12 residues in the CDR3. Trimming took 5 bases from V and 0 from J, leaving 6 bases between them.

The rearrangement links TRBV7-6 to TRBJ2-5; TRBD1 matches at 7 bases. With 5 bases clipped from V and 6 bases from J, the junction kept 12 bases outside the gene matches. The V gene's germline CDR1 is SGHVS and CDR2 FNYEAQ. CDR3 length: 15 residues. In DNA, the CDR3 is TGTGCCAGCAGCCCCGCACAGGGGTCGGGAAAGACCCAGTACTTC. This encodes CASSPAQGSGKTQYF.

This chain uses TRBV4-3 with TRBJ1-2; D remains unclear. Trimming took 1 base from V and 7 from J, leaving 25 bases between them. The V gene's germline CDR1 is LGHNA and CDR2 YSLEER. The CDR3 extends over 18 amino acids. The CDR3 nucleotides are TGCGCCAGCAGCCAAGGTGGAGGCAGGCAAGGCGAGGGTGGTGGCTACACCTTC. Translating gives CASSQGGGRQGEGGGYTF.

The chain uses TRBV7-9 and TRBJ1-1; a possible D gene is TRBD1 (6 bases). The CDR3 sequence is 14 residues long. With 6 bases removed from V and 0 bases from J, the gap between germline ends came to 11 bases. The V gene's germline CDR1 is SEHNR and CDR2 FQNEAQ (reference sequence). The CDR3: CASRPQGMNTEAFF. The CDR3 DNA reads as TGTGCCAGCAGGCCTCAGGGGATGAACACTGAAGCTTTCTTT.

This clone has just one count. The CDR3 nucleotides are TGTGCCAGCAGTTACTCGGGGGGAGGGGGGAAAAAAGGCTACACCTTC. Translating gives CASSYSGGGGKKGYTF. The chain recombines TRBV6-5 with TRBJ1-2; a weak D match, TRBD1 (6 bases). This CDR3 has 16 amino acids. Per germline, CDR1 MNHEY and CDR2 SVGAGI. Trimming removed 0 bases at V and 8 bases at J, with 19 bases between.

The V gene is TRBV30, the J gene TRBJ2-5, with D tentatively TRBD1 (5 bases). Per germline, CDR1 GTSNPN and CDR2 SVGIG (reference sequence). V was shortened by 4 bases and J by 2 bases, with 8 bases between the two germline ends. This CDR3 has 12 amino acids. CDR3 sequence reads: CAWNKGQETQYF. CDR3 nucleotide sequence: TGTGCCTGGAATAAGGGGCAAGAGACCCAGTACTTC.